These 26 T cell receptor beta chains were all obtained from the same sample, sequenced in a study of cytomegalovirus exposure and HLA in healthy donors. PCR used 60 Vbeta primers and 13 Jbeta primers. TCRdb keeps only in-frame clones here, not all; method: immunoSEQ multiplex PCR. The sample lists around 150,000 clones; around 80% were seen once. Input material: PBMCs. The receptors were sampled from a middle-aged woman in good health and CMV-seropositive.

The V and J genes are TRBV13 and TRBJ2-1; 11 bases line up with TRBD2. Germline CDR1 reads PRHDT; CDR2 reads FYEKMQ (reference sequence). Germline trimming cut 2 bases from V and 15 bases from J; bases unmatched to any gene: 3. The CDR3 consists of 12 residues. The CDR3 DNA follows: TGTGCCAGCAGCTTACTAGCGGGAGGCGCGTTCTTC. Its protein is CASSLLAGGAFF. The full variable domain, its missing parts supplied by reference TRBV13 and TRBJ2-1, is AAGVIQSPRHLIKEKRETATLKCYPIPRHDTVYWYQQGPGQDPQFLISFYEKMQSDKGSIPDRFSAQQFSDYHSELNMSSLELGDSALYFCASSLLAGGAFFGPGTRLTVL.

This chain joins TRBV10-1 and TRBJ2-3; 7 bases map to TRBD2. V shed 3 bases and J 6 bases; nucleotides not matched to a gene: 6. CDR3 size: 14 residues. Germline CDR1 is WNHNN and CDR2 is SYGVQD (reference sequence). The CDR3 region has the DNA TGCGCCAGCAGTGATTTGGGGGGGTCTGATACGCAGTATTTT. It translates to CASSDLGGSDTQYF.

Regarding this clone: This sample also contains other DNA sequences that code for the same CDR3. This chain links TRBV5-4 with TRBJ2-2; D is unresolved. The CDR3 has 16 residues. Per germline, CDR1 SGHNT and CDR2 YYREEE (reference sequence). The germline V and J ends were trimmed by 0 bases and 5 bases, with 14 bases remaining between them. CDR3 in amino acids: CASSLVLGVGTGELFF. CDR3 sequence (DNA): TGTGCCAGCAGCTTGGTCCTAGGAGTTGGGACCGGGGAGCTGTTTTTT.

The chain uses TRBV19 and TRBJ1-2; 11 positions match TRBD1. This CDR3 spans 15 amino acids. CDR1 and CDR2 from the germline V gene are LNHDA and SQIVND (reference sequence). With V trimmed by 3 bases and J by 8 bases, 8 bases remained unmatched. CDR3 nucleotides: TGTGCCAGTAGTATGGAGGACAGGGGGCTGCGCGGCTACACCTTC. The encoded protein is CASSMEDRGLRGYTF. Drawing the rest from reference TRBV19 and TRBJ1-2, the complete variable domain is DGGITQSPKYLFRKEGQNVTLSCEQNLNHDAMYWYRQDPGQGLRLIYYSQIVNDFQKGDIAEGYSVSREKKESFPLTVTSAQKNPTAFYLCASSMEDRGLRGYTFGSGTRLTVV.

The CDR3 sequence: CASSSQGAGTGELFF. CDR3 DNA sequence: TGTGCCAGCAGCTCACAGGGGGCAGGAACCGGGGAGCTGTTTTTT. The J gene is TRBJ2-2, the V gene TRBV5-6, with TRBD1 matching over 9 bases. The ends lost 3 bases at V and 5 bases at J; junction bases unmatched: 5. The CDR3 sequence is 15 residues long. Germline loops: CDR1 SGHDT, CDR2 YYEEEE.

The chain is built from TRBV18 and TRBJ2-1, with D perhaps TRBD1 (5 bases). V lost 3 bases, J lost 6 bases, and 15 bases lay in between. This CDR3 contains 15 residues. Per germline, CDR1 KGHSH and CDR2 LQKENI. In DNA, the CDR3 is TGTGCCAGCTCACCCCTCAGGGAAAGGAGCAATGAGCAGTTCTTC. Its translation: CASSPLRERSNEQFF.

The chain employs TRBV18 and TRBJ1-1; 8 nucleotides align to TRBD1. With V trimmed by 4 bases and J by 4 bases, 5 bases remained unmatched. In germline, CDR1 is KGHSH, CDR2 LQKENI. There are 14 residues in the CDR3. CDR3 region: CASSLEQGGTEAFF. CDR3 sequence (DNA): TGTGCCAGCTCACTCGAACAGGGGGGCACTGAAGCTTTCTTT.

The chain is built from TRBV27 and TRBJ2-2, with 7 bases fitting TRBD2. Germline V lookup: CDR1 MNHEY, CDR2 SMNVEV (reference sequence). This CDR3 has 14 residues. Losses at the gene ends were 11 bases for V and 6 bases for J; bases not matched to a gene: 12. CDR3: CADNGRGAAGELFF. CDR3 sequence (DNA): TGTGCCGACAATGGGAGGGGCGCGGCCGGGGAGCTGTTTTTT.

This clone was detected only a few times. V gene TRBV7-6 combines with J gene TRBJ1-5; 10 bases fit TRBD1. J was trimmed by 6 bases and V by 1 base; bases with no gene match: 3. The V gene's germline CDR1 is SGHVS and CDR2 FNYEAQ. The CDR3 consists of 15 residues. As DNA, the CDR3 is TGTGCCAGCAGCTTAGGACAGGGGGCAAGTCAGCCCCAGCATTTT. This gives the protein CASSLGQGASQPQHF.

This rearrangement joins TRBV2 to TRBJ2-3; D call uncertain. The V gene lost 2 bases and the J gene lost 0 bases, with 9 bases spanning the gap. The germline V gene has CDR1 SNHLY and CDR2 FYNNEI. This CDR3 spans 15 amino acids. CDR3 protein: CASSEFAESTDTQYF. CDR3 sequence (DNA): TGTGCCAGCAGTGAATTTGCGGAGAGCACAGATACGCAGTATTTT. The full variable domain, completed using reference TRBV2 and TRBJ2-3, is EPEVTQTPSHQVTQMGQEVILRCVPISNHLYFYWYRQILGQKVEFLVSFYNNEISEKSEIFDDQFSVERPDGSNFTLKIRSTKLEDSAMYFCASSEFAESTDTQYFGPGTRLTVL.

Only one count was recorded for this clone. V usage is TRBV6-5 and J usage is TRBJ2-7; tentatively, D is TRBD2 (5 bases). The CDR3 contains 15 residues. Trimming stripped 7 bases from V and 7 bases from J, with 23 bases between. Per the germline V gene, CDR1 is MNHEY and CDR2 is SVGAGI. CDR3 in DNA: TGTGCCAGCACCTCTTCCTCCCTCTTCGGGATGGAGCAGTACTTC. This sequence encodes CASTSSSLFGMEQYF.

The chain uses TRBV5-8 and TRBJ1-3; 7 bases fit TRBD1. The J segment lost 0 bases and the V segment lost 0 bases, leaving 3 bases of the junction unmatched. CDR1 is SGHTS, CDR2 YDEGEE, per germline. The CDR3 sequence is 16 residues long. DNA of the CDR3: TGTGCCAGCAGCTTGGGACAGGGAAGCTCTGGAAACACCATATATTTT. Encoded protein: CASSLGQGSSGNTIYF. The whole variable domain, filled in from reference TRBV5-8 and TRBJ1-3, reads EAGVTQSPTHLIKTRGQQATLRCSPISGHTSVYWYQQALGLGLQFLLWYDEGEERNRGNFPPRFSGRQFPNYSSELNVNALELEDSALYLCASSLGQGSSGNTIYFGEGSWLTVV.

This clone was recorded a few times. This rearrangement joins TRBV18 to TRBJ2-3; 7 bases agree with TRBD1. Germline trimming cut 3 bases from V and 6 bases from J; bases unmatched to any gene: 3. The CDR3 has 13 amino acids. CDR1 KGHSH and CDR2 LQKENI come from the germline V gene. The CDR3 nucleotides are TGTGCCAGCTCACCGCTACAGGGGGATACGCAGTATTTT. Protein: CASSPLQGDTQYF.

The chain recombines TRBV25-1 with TRBJ2-5; D might be TRBD1 (5 bases). CDR1 MGHDK and CDR2 SYGVNS come from the germline V gene. The CDR3 has 15 residues. V was clipped by 3 bases and J by 1 base, with 12 bases between them. CDR3 sequence (DNA): TGTGCCAGCAGTGATCCTCAGGGTTTCCAAGAGACCCAGTACTTC. It translates to CASSDPQGFQETQYF.

This clone was observed a single time. The V and J genes are TRBV10-2 and TRBJ2-1; 7 nucleotides align to TRBD2. Germline lookup yields CDR1 WSHSY and CDR2 SAAADI. With 10 bases clipped from V and 0 bases from J, the junction kept 6 bases outside the gene matches. The CDR3 extends over 14 amino acids. CDR3 sequence reads: CATLREGSYNEQFF. CDR3 DNA: TGCGCCACCCTTAGGGAGGGCTCCTACAATGAGCAGTTCTTC.

V and J are TRBV7-2 and TRBJ2-1; 16 nucleotides match TRBD2. The CDR3 runs 17 residues. Looked up from germline, CDR1 is SGHTA and CDR2 is FQGNSA. V was pared by 4 bases and J by 3 bases, with 3 bases of the junction left unmatched. The CDR3 coding sequence is TGTGCCAGCAGCTCGGGACTAGCGGGGGGGATCTACAATGAGCAGTTCTTC. It encodes CASSSGLAGGIYNEQFF.

CDR3 sequence: CASSSKQGRELFF. The CDR3 coding sequence is TGTGCCAGCAGCTCCAAACAGGGCCGGGAGCTGTTTTTT. This chain uses TRBV7-9 with TRBJ2-2; D perhaps matches TRBD1 (6 bases). V was clipped by 4 bases and J by 9 bases, with 12 bases between them. This CDR3 spans 13 amino acids. CDR1 is SEHNR, CDR2 FQNEAQ, per germline (reference sequence).

The chain has TRBV4-2 and TRBJ2-7, with 12 bases lining up with TRBD1. The V gene end was trimmed by 0 bases and the J gene end by 4 bases; junction bases not matched to a gene: 4. Germline CDR1 and CDR2: LGHNA and YNFKEQ. The CDR3 contains 16 residues. The CDR3 DNA sequence: TGTGCCAGCAGCCAAGAGGGACAGGGGGCGGGGTACGAGCAGTACTTC. It yields the protein CASSQEGQGAGYEQYF.

On this clone: This CDR3 is also generated by other DNA sequences in the sample. The V call is TRBV19, the J call TRBJ2-1, with 11 nucleotides matching TRBD2. V lost 5 bases, J lost 0 bases, and 3 bases stayed unmatched. CDR3 length: 16 amino acids. Germline-derived CDR1 and CDR2 are LNHDA and SQIVND (reference sequence). CDR3 sequence (DNA): TGTGCCAGTAGTCTAGGACTAGCGGGCTCCTACAATGAGCAGTTCTTC. Its translation: CASSLGLAGSYNEQFF.

This chain joins TRBV5-1 and TRBJ2-3; 10 bases align to TRBD2. The junction had 11 bases not matched to a gene; V was cut back by 0 bases and J by 1 base. The CDR3 has 19 amino acids. Germline CDR1 reads SGHRS; CDR2 reads YFSETQ. The CDR3 protein is CASSLAPSGAGGGTDTQYF. DNA for the CDR3: TGCGCCAGCAGCTTGGCCCCCAGTGGAGCGGGGGGGGGCACAGATACGCAGTATTTT.

The J gene is TRBJ2-7, the V gene TRBV5-1; 11 bases line up with TRBD2. Germline V gene sequence: CDR1 SGHRS, CDR2 YFSETQ. After removal of 4 bases from V and 3 bases from J, the junction contained 9 bases not matched to a gene. The CDR3 is 16 residues long. CDR3 DNA sequence: TGCGCCAGCAGCAGAGCCGGTGGGACTAGCGGCTACGAGCAGTACTTC. Its translation is CASSRAGGTSGYEQYF.

In its sample, this clone was seen once. This rearrangement joins TRBV18 to TRBJ1-2, with D possibly matching TRBD1 (6 bases). Trimming removed 3 bases from V and 0 bases from J, with 17 bases in between. The V gene's germline CDR1 is KGHSH and CDR2 LQKENI. The CDR3 consists of 17 residues. CDR3 nucleotide sequence: TGTGCCAGCTCACCTGCACGGCCGGGACACCCTAACTATGGCTACACCTTC. Its translation: CASSPARPGHPNYGYTF.

The CDR3 spells CASSTTRLLSYEQYF. The DNA of the CDR3 is TGTGCCAGCAGTACGACTCGACTGCTCTCCTACGAGCAGTACTTC. The chain links TRBV6-5 to TRBJ2-7; D remains unclear. The CDR3 runs 15 residues. Trimming removed 5 bases at V and 0 bases at J, with 14 bases between. CDR1 and CDR2 (germline): MNHEY, SVGAGI.

This chain links TRBV7-3 with TRBJ1-6; D might be TRBD1 (5 bases). Trimming took 6 bases from V and 7 from J, leaving 13 bases between them. Germline loops: CDR1 SGHTA, CDR2 FQGTGA. This CDR3 has 14 amino acids. The CDR3 DNA sequence: TGTGCCAGCAGTTATCAGGGAAGGAATTCACCCCTCCACTTT. This codes for CASSYQGRNSPLHF.

This clone came up many times. This chain joins TRBV4-3 and TRBJ1-1, with 7 bases matching TRBD1. The V and J ends lost 3 bases and 0 bases, in that order; junction bases with no gene match: 4. CDR3 length: 15 amino acids. Germline V gene data show CDR1 as LGHNA and CDR2 as YSLEER. The CDR3 region has the DNA TGCGCCAGCAGCCAGGGACAGAACATGAACACTGAAGCTTTCTTT. This translates into CASSQGQNMNTEAFF.

The chain employs TRBV11-2 and TRBJ2-1; 9 bases are a match to TRBD1. Germline CDR1 SGHAT, CDR2 FQNNGV. V dropped 4 bases and J dropped 7; count of bases not matched to a gene: 5. The CDR3 totals 14 residues. CDR3 DNA: TGTGCCAGCAGCTCGCGGGGACAGGGAAATGAGCAGTTCTTC. Translating gives CASSSRGQGNEQFF.